Described below is a single T cell receptor beta chain sequence and its context. Treatment of any kind had been given to no patient before thyroid surgery. The record originates from a study of metastatic and nonmetastatic thyroid tumors. With MiXCR, TCRdb called clones anew from the PCR reads. Among some 12,000 clones, roughly 28% were seen once, and the ten largest hold over 7.5%. The TCR was taken from a female donor with papillary thyroid cancer or a benign thyroid nodule (not recorded which). Some clones in this sample may be carry-over from other donors' samples. The sample consisted of tumor tissue.

CDR3 sequence (DNA): TGTGCCAGCTCACCCACTAGCGACTACGAGCAGTACTTC. Amino acids: CASSPTSDYEQYF. V usage is TRBV18 and J usage is TRBJ2-7; 7 nucleotides agree with TRBD2. Germline V gene sequence: CDR1 KGHSH, CDR2 LQKENI. This CDR3 is 13 amino acids long. V was pared by 3 bases and J by 3 bases, with 2 bases of the junction left unmatched.